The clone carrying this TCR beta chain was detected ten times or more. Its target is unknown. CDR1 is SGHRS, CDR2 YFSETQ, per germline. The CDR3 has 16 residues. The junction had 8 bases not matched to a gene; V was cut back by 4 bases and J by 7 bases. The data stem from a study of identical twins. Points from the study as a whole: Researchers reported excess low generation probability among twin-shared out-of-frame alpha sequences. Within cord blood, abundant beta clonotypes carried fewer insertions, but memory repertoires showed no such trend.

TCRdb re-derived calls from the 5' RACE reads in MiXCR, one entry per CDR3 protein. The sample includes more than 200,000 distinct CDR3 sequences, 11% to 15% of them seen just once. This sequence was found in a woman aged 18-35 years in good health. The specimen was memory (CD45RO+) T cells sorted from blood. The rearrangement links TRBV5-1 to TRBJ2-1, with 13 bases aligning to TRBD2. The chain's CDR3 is CASSPTGTSGVNEQFF. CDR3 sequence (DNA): TGCGCCAGCAGCCCAACCGGGACTAGCGGGGTTAATGAGCAGTTCTTC. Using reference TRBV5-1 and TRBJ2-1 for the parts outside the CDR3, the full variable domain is KAGVTQTPRYLIKTRGQQVTLSCSPISGHRSVSWYQQTPGQGLQFLFEYFSETQRNKGNFPGRFSGRQFSNSRSEMNVSTLELGDSALYLCASSPTGTSGVNEQFFGPGTRLTVL.